Below, one T cell receptor (beta chain) is given with its context. Its antigen remains unknown. The record originates from a study of monozygotic twins with inflammatory bowel disease. Findings and limits, study-wide: No distinction between different T cell subtypes was possible.

TCRdb reprocessed the 5' RACE reads, keeping one entry per CDR3 protein, no DNA. The specimen's table records 150,000 to 200,000 distinct CDR3 sequences. In germline, CDR1 is SGHRS, CDR2 YFSETQ. The CDR3 consists of 16 residues. The TCR was taken from a human donor with ulcerative colitis or Crohn's disease, or a healthy co-twin of an affected twin (not recorded which). The chain combines TRBV5-1 with TRBJ2-1; the D call from TCRdb, TRBD2, cannot be confirmed without DNA. The source material was blood. The CDR3 loop is CASSKLAGGSYNEQFF.